The source of this TCR beta chain is a study of chemoradiotherapy in HPV16-positive cancers. Comment on this clone: What it binds is unknown.

The study, taken as a whole, reports: During treatment, candidate HPV-specific clones and E7-related motifs expanded in tumor.

Method: immunoSEQ multiplex PCR; TCRdb's copy keeps in-frame clones and lacks some. The table records about 27,000 clones, about 93% of them present only once. CDR3 length: 14 amino acids. The V end lost 5 bases, the J end lost 6 bases, and 17 bases lay between the germline ends. The V gene's germline CDR1 is SGHAT and CDR2 FQNNGV. The chain carries TRBV11-2 and TRBJ2-7; TRBD1 might be the D (6 bases). The sequenced sample was blood, obtained from a patient who underwent chemoradiotherapy. The TCR comes from a human donor with HPV-associated anogenital cancer. Here the CDR3 DNA reads TGTGCCAGCAGCGGATACAGGGCCCCATCCGAGCAGTACTTC. Protein product: CASSGYRAPSEQYF.